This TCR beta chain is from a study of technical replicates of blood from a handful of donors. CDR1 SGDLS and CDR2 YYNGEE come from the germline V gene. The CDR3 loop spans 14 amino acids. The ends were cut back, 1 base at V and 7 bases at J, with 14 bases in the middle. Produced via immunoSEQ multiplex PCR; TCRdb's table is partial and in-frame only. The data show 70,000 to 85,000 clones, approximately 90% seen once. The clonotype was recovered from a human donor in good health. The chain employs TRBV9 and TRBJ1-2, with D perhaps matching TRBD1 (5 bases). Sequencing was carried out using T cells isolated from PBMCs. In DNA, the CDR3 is TGTGCCAGCAGCGTACAGGGCCCTATATTTGGCTACACCTTC. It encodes CASSVQGPIFGYTF.